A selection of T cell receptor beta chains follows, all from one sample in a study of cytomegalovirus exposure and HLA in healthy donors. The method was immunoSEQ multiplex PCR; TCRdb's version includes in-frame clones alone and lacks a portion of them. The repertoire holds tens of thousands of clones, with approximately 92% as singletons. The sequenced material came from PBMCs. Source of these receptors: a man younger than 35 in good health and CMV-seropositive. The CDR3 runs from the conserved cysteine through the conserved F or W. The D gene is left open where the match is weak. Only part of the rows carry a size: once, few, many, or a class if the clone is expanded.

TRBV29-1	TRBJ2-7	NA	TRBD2	CSVLGGTISSYEQYF	TGCAGCGTCCTCGGGGGGACTATAAGCTCCTACGAGCAGTACTTC
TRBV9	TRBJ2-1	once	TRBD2	CASSGLAGGPLDEQFF	TGTGCCAGCAGCGGGCTAGCGGGAGGGCCTCTGGATGAGCAGTTCTTC
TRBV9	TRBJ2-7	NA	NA	CASSVEPGKGEQYF	TGTGCCAGCAGCGTAGAACCGGGAAAGGGCGAGCAGTACTTC
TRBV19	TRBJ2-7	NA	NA	CASSIGTVGPEQYF	TGTGCCAGTAGTATTGGAACAGTTGGTCCGGAGCAGTACTTC
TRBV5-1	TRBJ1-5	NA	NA	CASSFESGGNQPQHF	TGCGCCAGCAGCTTTGAGTCGGGAGGCAATCAGCCCCAGCATTTT
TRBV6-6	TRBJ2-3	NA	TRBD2	CASSSRLAGAGDTQYF	TGTGCCAGCAGTTCGCGACTAGCGGGAGCCGGAGATACGCAGTATTTT
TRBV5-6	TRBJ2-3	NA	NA	CASSLYDRASTDTQYF	TGTGCCAGCAGCCTATATGACAGAGCTAGCACAGATACGCAGTATTTT
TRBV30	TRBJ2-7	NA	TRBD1	CAWNRGLYEQYF	TGTGCCTGGAACAGGGGGCTCTACGAGCAGTACTTC
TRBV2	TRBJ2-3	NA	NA	CASHKGGIRAGTDTQYF	TGTGCCAGCCATAAAGGCGGGATCCGGGCTGGCACAGATACGCAGTATTTT
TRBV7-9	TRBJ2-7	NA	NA	CASSLGQPRSYEQYF	TGTGCCAGCAGCTTAGGACAGCCCCGCTCCTACGAGCAGTACTTC
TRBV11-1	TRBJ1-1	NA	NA	CASSPSKGDNPLAFF	TGTGCCAGCAGCCCATCCAAGGGGGACAACCCTTTAGCTTTCTTT
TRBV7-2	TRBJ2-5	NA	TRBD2	CASSLRASGETQYF	TGTGCCAGCAGCTTAAGGGCTAGCGGAGAGACCCAGTACTTC
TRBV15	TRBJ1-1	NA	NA	CATSRDYTSPGAEAFF	TGTGCCACCAGCAGAGATTATACGTCCCCGGGGGCTGAAGCTTTCTTT
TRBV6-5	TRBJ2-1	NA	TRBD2	CASSYETSGRVHEQFF	TGTGCCAGCAGTTACGAGACTAGCGGGAGGGTTCATGAGCAGTTCTTC
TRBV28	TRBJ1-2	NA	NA	CASSSIALGGDYGYTF	TGTGCCAGCAGCTCAATCGCCCTCGGGGGGGACTATGGCTACACCTTC
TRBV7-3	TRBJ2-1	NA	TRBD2	CASSLGREWDEQFF	TGTGCCAGCAGCTTAGGGCGGGAGTGGGATGAGCAGTTCTTC
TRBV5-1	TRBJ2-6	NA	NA	CASSLGGQRSGANVLTF	TGCGCCAGCAGCTTGGGCGGACAACGCTCTGGGGCCAACGTCCTGACTTTC
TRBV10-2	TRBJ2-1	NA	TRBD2	CASSESRAGAREQFF	TGCGCCAGCAGTGAGTCGAGAGCGGGAGCCCGGGAGCAGTTCTTC
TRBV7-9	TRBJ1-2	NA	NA	CASSRENRDGYTF	TGTGCCAGCAGCCGGGAAAACAGGGACGGCTACACCTTC
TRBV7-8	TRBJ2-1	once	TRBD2	CASSPRTSEGEQFF	TGTGCCAGCAGCCCTCGGACTAGCGAGGGTGAGCAGTTCTTC
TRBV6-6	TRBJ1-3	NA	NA	CASSVQGSSGNTIYF	TGTGCCAGCAGTGTCCAGGGATCCTCTGGAAACACCATATATTTT
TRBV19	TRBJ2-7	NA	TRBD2	CASRQRESSYEQYF	TGTGCCAGTAGACAGCGGGAGAGCTCCTACGAGCAGTACTTC
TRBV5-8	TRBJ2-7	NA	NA	CASSFGGNYEQYF	TGTGCCAGCAGCTTCGGGGGAAACTACGAGCAGTACTTC
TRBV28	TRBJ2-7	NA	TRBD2	CASSWYSGVLREQYF	TGTGCCAGCAGTTGGTATAGCGGGGTCCTTCGCGAGCAGTACTTC
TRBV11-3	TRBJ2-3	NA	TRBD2	CASSRSGRGDTQYF	TGTGCCAGCAGCCGTAGCGGGAGAGGAGATACGCAGTATTTT
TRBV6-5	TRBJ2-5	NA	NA	CASSYLGLQETQYF	TGTGCCAGCAGTTACCTGGGGCTCCAAGAGACCCAGTACTTC
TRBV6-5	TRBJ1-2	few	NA	CAVQTVTLGGYTF	TGTGCCGTACAGACCGTTACGCTTGGAGGCTACACCTTC
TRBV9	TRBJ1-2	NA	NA	CASSGAGMGYTF	TGTGCCAGCAGCGGGGCAGGGATGGGCTACACCTTC
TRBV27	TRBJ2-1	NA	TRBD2	CASSFASGSYNEQFF	TGTGCCAGCAGTTTCGCTAGCGGGAGCTACAATGAGCAGTTCTTC
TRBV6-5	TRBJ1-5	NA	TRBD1	CASSLPGTGHQPQHF	TGTGCCAGCAGTTTACCTGGGACAGGGCATCAGCCCCAGCATTTT
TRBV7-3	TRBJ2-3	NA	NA	CASSLSIDSVPSQYF	TGTGCCAGCAGCTTAAGCATCGACAGCGTTCCATCGCAGTATTTT
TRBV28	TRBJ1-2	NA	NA	CASSFGRGYGYTF	TGTGCCAGCAGTTTCGGAAGGGGCTATGGCTACACCTTC
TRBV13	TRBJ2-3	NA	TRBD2	CASSQLAGRTDTQYF	TGTGCCAGCAGCCAACTAGCGGGTCGCACAGATACGCAGTATTTT
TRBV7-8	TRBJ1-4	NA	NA	CASSFSQGTNEKLFF	TGTGCCAGCAGCTTCTCCCAGGGAACTAATGAAAAACTGTTTTTT
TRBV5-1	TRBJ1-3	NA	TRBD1	CASSLGDRLMNTIYF	TGCGCCAGCAGCTTGGGGGACAGGTTAATGAACACCATATATTTT
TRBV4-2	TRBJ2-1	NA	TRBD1	CASSPSGTGRFF	TGTGCCAGCAGCCCCTCCGGGACAGGGCGCTTCTTC